In its sample, the clone carrying this TCR beta chain was seen once. Its specificity is unknown. The record originates from a study of T cell responses to AZD1222 COVID-19 vaccine. Overall study findings and caveats: Of the AZD1222 recipients, only five to seven were seropositive at baseline. The reported proportion of spike-specific TCRs targeting unmutated variant regions was nearly half.

The table came from immunoSEQ multiplex PCR; TCRdb's copy has only in-frame clones and leaves some out. This table holds about 100,000 clones, around nine tenths found once. Trimming pared 2 bases from V and 4 bases from J, leaving 8 bases between. The CDR3 covers 13 residues. Germline loops: CDR1 LGHDT, CDR2 YNNKEL (reference sequence). The starting material was peripheral blood, obtained 28 days after the second AZD1222 dose. The genes are TRBV3-1 (or the pseudogene TRBV3-2) and TRBJ2-5, with D possibly TRBD1 on 6 matching bases. The clonotype comes from an adult who received the AZD1222 COVID-19 vaccine. DNA of the CDR3: TGTGCCAGCAGCCAACAGGGGTCAGAGACCCAGTACTTC. Amino acids: CASSQQGSETQYF.